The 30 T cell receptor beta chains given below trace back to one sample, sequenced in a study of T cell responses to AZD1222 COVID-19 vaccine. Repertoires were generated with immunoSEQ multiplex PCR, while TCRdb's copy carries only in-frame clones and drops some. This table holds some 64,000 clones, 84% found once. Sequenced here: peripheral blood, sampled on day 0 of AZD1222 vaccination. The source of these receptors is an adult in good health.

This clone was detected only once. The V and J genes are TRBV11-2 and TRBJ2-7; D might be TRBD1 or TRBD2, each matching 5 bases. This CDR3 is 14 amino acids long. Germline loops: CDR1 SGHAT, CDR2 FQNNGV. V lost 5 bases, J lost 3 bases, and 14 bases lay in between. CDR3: CASSDPGPFYEQYF. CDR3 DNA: TGTGCCAGCAGCGACCCGGGACCCTTCTACGAGCAGTACTTC.

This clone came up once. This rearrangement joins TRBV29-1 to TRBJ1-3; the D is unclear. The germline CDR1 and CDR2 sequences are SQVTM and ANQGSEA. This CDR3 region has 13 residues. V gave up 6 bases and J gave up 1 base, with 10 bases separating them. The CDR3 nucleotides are TGCAGCGTACTACGGAGTTCTGGAAACACCATATATTTT. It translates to CSVLRSSGNTIYF.

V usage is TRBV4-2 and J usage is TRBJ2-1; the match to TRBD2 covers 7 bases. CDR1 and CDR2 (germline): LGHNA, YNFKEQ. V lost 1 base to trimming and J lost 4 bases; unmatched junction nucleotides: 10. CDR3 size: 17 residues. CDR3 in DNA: TGTGCCAGCAGCCAAGGGGGCTCTCGGGGGGTTTACAATGAGCAGTTCTTC. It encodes CASSQGGSRGVYNEQFF.

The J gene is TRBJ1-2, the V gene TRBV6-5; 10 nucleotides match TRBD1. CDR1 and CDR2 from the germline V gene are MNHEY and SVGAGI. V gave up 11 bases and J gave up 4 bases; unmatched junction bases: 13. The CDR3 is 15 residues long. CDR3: CAGSRQGTGAYGYTF. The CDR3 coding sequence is TGTGCCGGCTCAAGGCAGGGGACAGGGGCCTATGGCTACACCTTC.

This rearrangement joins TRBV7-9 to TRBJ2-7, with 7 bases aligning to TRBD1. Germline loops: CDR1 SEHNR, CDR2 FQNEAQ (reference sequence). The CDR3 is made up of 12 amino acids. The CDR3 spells CATEGAWYEQYF. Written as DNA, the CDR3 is TGTGCTACCGAGGGGGCCTGGTACGAGCAGTACTTC.

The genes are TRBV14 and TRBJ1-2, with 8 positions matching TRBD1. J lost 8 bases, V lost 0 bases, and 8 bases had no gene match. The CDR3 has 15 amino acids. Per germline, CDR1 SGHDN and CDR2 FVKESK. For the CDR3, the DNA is TGTGCCAGCAGCCAAGATTGGACAGGGTTTACGGGCTACACCTTC. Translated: CASSQDWTGFTGYTF. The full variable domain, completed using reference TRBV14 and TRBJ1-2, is EAGVTQFPSHSVIEKGQTVTLRCDPISGHDNLYWYRRVMGKEIKFLLHFVKESKQDESGMPNNRFLAERTGGTYSTLKVQPAELEDSGVYFCASSQDWTGFTGYTFGSGTRLTVV.

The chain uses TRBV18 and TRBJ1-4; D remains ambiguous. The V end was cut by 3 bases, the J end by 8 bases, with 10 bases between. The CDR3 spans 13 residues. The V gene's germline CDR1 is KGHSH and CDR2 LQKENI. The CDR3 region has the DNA TGTGCCAGCTCACCGGACCCCGGGGAAAAACTGTTTTTT. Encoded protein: CASSPDPGEKLFF.

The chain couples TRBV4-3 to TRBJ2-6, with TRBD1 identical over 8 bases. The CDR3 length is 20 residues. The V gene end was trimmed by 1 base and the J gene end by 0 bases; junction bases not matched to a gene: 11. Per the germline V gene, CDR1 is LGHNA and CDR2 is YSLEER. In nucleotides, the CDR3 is TGCGCCAGCAGCCAAGTTTGGGGGGACAGGCACCACTCTGGGGCCAACGTCCTGACTTTC. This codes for CASSQVWGDRHHSGANVLTF.

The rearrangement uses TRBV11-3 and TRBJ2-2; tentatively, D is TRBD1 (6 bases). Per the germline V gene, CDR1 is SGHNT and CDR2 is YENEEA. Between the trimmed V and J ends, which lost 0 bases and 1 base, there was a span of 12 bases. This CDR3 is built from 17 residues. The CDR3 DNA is TGTGCCAGCAGCTTAGAAGGTCGGGACATGAACACCGGGGAGCTGTTTTTT. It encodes CASSLEGRDMNTGELFF.

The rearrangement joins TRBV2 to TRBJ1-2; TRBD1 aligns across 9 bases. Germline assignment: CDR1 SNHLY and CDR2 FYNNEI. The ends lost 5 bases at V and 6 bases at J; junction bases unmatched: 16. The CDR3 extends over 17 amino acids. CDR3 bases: TGTGCCAGCAGTCGAAGGTCCCTCGGGACAGGGATAGATGGCTACACCTTC. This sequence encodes CASSRRSLGTGIDGYTF.

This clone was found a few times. CDR3 residues: CASSQVWGRGDNEQFF. CDR3 DNA sequence: TGTGCCAGCAGCCAAGTATGGGGCCGGGGAGACAATGAGCAGTTCTTC. The rearrangement joins TRBV14 to TRBJ2-1, with D perhaps assigned TRBD1 or TRBD2 (5 bases each). Germline-derived CDR1 and CDR2 are SGHDN and FVKESK. The CDR3 extends over 16 amino acids. Trimming stripped 1 base from V and 5 bases from J, with 15 bases between.

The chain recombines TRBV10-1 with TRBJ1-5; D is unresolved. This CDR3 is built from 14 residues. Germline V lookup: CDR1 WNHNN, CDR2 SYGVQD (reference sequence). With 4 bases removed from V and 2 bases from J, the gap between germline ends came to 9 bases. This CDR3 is CASSAGTGNQPQHF. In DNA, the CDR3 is TGCGCCAGCAGTGCGGGCACGGGCAATCAGCCCCAGCATTTT.

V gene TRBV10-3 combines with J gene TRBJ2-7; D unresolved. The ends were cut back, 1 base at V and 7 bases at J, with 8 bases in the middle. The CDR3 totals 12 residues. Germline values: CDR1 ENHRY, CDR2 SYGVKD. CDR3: CAISEYGLEQYF. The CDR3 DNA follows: TGTGCCATCAGTGAGTATGGGCTTGAGCAGTACTTC.

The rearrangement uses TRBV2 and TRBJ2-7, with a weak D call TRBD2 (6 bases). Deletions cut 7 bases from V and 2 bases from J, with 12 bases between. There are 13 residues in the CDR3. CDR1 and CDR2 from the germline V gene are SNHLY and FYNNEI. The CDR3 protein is CASNWRETYEQYF. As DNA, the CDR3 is TGTGCCAGCAACTGGAGGGAAACCTACGAGCAGTACTTC.

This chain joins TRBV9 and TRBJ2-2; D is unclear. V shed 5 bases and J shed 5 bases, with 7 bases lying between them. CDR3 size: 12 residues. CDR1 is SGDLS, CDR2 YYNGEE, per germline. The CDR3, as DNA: TGTGCCAGCAGGGGGTGGACCGGGGAGCTGTTTTTT. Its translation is CASRGWTGELFF.

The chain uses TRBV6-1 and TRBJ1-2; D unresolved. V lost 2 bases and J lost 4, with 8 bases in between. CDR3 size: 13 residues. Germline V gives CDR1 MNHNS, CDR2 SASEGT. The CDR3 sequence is CASSEWEVYGYTF. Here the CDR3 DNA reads TGTGCCAGCAGTGAATGGGAAGTCTATGGCTACACCTTC.

The CDR3 nucleotides are TGTGCCAGCAGCTACGGGACGGTGTACACTGAAGCTTTCTTT. Translated, it gives CASSYGTVYTEAFF. The gene calls are TRBV7-8 and TRBJ1-1; D is perhaps TRBD1 (5 bases). The CDR3 has 14 residues. CDR1 is SGHVS and CDR2 is FQNEAQ in the germline V gene. The V gene lost 4 bases and the J gene lost 3 bases, with 12 bases spanning the gap.

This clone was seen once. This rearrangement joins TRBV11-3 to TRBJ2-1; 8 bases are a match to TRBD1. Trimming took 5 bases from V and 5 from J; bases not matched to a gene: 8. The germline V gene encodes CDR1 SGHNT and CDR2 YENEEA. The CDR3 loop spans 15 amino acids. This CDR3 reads CASSVDRVRNNEQFF. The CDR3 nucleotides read TGTGCCAGCAGCGTGGACAGGGTTCGGAACAATGAGCAGTTCTTC.

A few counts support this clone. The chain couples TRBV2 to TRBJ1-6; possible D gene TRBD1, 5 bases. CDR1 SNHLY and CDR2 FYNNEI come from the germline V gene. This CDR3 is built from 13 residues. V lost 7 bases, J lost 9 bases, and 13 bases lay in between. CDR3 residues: CASTRTQGSPLHF. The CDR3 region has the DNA TGTGCCAGCACCCGGACTCAGGGTTCACCCCTCCACTTT.

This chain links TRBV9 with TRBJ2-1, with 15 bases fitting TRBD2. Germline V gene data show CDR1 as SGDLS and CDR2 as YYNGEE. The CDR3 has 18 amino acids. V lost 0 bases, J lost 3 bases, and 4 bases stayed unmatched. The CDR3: CASSVGTSGGVNYNEQFF. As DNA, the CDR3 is TGTGCCAGCAGCGTAGGGACTAGCGGGGGGGTAAACTACAATGAGCAGTTCTTC. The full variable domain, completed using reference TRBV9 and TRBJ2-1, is DSGVTQTPKHLITATGQRVTLRCSPRSGDLSVYWYQQSLDQGLQFLIQYYNGEERAKGNILERFSAQQFPDLHSELNLSSLELGDSALYFCASSVGTSGGVNYNEQFFGPGTRLTVL.

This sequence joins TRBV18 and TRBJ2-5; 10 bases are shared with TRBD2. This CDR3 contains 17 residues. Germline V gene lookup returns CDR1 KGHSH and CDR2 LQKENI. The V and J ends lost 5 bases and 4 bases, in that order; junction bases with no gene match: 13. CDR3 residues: CASSALAGRIILETQYF. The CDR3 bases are TGTGCCAGCTCAGCACTAGCGGGGCGAATTATATTAGAGACCCAGTACTTC.

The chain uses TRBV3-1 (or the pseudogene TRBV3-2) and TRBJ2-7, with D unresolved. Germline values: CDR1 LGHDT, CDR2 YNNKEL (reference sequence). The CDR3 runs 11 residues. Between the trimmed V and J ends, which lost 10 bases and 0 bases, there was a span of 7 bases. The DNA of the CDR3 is TGTGCCACAGGATTCTCCTACGAGCAGTACTTC. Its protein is CATGFSYEQYF.

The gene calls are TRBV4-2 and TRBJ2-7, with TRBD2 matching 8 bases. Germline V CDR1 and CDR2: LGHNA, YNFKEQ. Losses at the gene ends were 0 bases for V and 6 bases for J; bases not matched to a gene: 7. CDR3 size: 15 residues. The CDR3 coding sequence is TGTGCCAGCAGCCAAGATGTGGGGACTAGTTCCGAGCAGTACTTC. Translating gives CASSQDVGTSSEQYF.

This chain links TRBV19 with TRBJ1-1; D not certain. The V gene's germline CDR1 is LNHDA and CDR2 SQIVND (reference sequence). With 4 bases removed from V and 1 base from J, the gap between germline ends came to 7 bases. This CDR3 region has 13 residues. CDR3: CASSTVTNTEAFF. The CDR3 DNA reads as TGTGCCAGTAGTACCGTGACGAACACTGAAGCTTTCTTT.

CDR3 protein: CASRLDAHTQYF. The DNA of the CDR3 is TGTGCCAGCAGACTGGACGCACATACGCAGTATTTT. This chain joins TRBV11-2 and TRBJ2-3; D remains unclear. The germline V gene encodes CDR1 SGHAT and CDR2 FQNNGV. V lost 6 bases and J lost 7, with 11 bases in between. The CDR3 is 12 amino acids. The whole variable domain, filled in from reference TRBV11-2 and TRBJ2-3, reads EAGVAQSPRYKIIEKRQSVAFWCNPISGHATLYWYQQILGQGPKLLIQFQNNGVVDDSQLPKDRFSAERLKGVDSTLKIQPAKLEDSAVYLCASRLDAHTQYFGPGTRLTVL.

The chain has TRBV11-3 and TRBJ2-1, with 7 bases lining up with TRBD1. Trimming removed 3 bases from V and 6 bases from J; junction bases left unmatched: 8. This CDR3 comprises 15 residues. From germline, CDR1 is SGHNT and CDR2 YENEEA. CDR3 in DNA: TGTGCCAGCAGCTTGGGACAGACCGTACGCAATGAGCAGTTCTTC. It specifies CASSLGQTVRNEQFF.

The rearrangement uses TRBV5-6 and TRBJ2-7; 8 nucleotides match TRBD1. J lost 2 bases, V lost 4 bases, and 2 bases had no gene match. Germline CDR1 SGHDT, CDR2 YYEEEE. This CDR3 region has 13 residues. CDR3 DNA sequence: TGTGCCAGCAGCCCGACAGGGGCCTACGAGCAGTACTTC. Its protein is CASSPTGAYEQYF.

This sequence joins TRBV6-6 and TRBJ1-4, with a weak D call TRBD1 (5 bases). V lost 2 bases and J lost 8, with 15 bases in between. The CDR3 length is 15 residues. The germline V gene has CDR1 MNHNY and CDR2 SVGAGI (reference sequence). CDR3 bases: TGTGCCAGCAGTTACAGGGGAGGGGCCGGAGAAAAACTGTTTTTT. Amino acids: CASSYRGGAGEKLFF.

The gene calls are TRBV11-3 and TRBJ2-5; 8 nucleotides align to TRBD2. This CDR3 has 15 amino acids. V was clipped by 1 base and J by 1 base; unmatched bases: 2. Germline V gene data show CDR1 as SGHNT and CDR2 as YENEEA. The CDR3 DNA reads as TGTGCCAGCAGCTTAGCGGGGGGGAGCCAAGAGACCCAGTACTTC. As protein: CASSLAGGSQETQYF.

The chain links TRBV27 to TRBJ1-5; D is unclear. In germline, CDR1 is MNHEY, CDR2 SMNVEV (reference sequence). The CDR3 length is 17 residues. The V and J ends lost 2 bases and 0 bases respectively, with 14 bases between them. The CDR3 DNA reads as TGTGCCAGCAGTTTACATGGGTCAAGATATAGCAATCAGCCCCAGCATTTT. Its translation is CASSLHGSRYSNQPQHF.